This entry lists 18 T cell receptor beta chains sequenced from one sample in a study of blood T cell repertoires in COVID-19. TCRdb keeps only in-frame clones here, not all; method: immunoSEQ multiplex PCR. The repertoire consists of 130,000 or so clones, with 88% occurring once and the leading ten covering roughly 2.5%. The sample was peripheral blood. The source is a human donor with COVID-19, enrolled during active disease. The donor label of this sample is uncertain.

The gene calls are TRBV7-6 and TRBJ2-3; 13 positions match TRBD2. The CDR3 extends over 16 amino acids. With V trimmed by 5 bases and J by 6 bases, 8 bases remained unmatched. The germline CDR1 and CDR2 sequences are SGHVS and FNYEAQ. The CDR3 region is CASSPRSTSGGDTQYF. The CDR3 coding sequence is TGTGCCAGCAGCCCGCGATCGACTAGCGGGGGGGATACGCAGTATTTT.

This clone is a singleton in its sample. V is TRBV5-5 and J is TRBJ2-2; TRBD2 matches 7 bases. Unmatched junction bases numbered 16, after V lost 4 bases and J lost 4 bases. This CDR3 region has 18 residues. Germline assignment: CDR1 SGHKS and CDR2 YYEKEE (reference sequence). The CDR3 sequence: CASSVEVWRGTPTGELFF. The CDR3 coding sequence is TGTGCCAGCAGCGTAGAGGTATGGCGGGGGACCCCCACCGGGGAGCTGTTTTTT.

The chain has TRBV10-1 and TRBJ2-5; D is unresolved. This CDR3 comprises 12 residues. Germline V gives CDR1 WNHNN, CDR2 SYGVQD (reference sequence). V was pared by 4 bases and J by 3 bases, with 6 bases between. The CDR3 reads CASSGQEETQYF. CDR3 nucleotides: TGCGCCAGCAGTGGACAAGAAGAGACCCAGTACTTC.

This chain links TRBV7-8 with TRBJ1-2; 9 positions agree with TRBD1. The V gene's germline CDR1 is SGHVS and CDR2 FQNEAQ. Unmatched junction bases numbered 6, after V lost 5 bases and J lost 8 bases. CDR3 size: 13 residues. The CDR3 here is CASSIDRGNGYTF. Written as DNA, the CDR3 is TGTGCCAGCAGCATCGACAGGGGGAACGGCTACACCTTC.

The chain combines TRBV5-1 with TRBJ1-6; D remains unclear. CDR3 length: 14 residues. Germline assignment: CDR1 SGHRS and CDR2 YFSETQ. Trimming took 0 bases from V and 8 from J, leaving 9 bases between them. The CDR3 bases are TGCGCCAGCAGCTTGGGCGGACTTGATTCACCCCTCCACTTT. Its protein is CASSLGGLDSPLHF.

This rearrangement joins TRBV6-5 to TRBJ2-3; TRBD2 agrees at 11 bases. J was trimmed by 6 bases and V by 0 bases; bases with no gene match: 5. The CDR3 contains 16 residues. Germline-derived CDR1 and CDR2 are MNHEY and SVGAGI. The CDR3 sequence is CASSYSIAGGEDTQYF. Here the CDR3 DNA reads TGTGCCAGCAGTTACTCGATAGCGGGGGGGGAGGATACGCAGTATTTT.

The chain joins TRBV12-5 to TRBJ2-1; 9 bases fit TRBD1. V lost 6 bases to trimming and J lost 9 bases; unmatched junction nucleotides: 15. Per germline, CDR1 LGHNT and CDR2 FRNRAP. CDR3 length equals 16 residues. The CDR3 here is CASGIPGQGPNGEQFF. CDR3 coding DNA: TGTGCTAGTGGCATACCGGGACAGGGACCCAATGGTGAGCAGTTCTTC.

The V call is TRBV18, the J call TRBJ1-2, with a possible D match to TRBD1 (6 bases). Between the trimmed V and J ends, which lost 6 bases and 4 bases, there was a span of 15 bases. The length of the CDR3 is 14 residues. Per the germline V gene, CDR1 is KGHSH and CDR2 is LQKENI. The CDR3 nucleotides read TGTGCCAGCTCCCTTCAGGGGATCGGCTATGGCTACACCTTC. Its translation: CASSLQGIGYGYTF.

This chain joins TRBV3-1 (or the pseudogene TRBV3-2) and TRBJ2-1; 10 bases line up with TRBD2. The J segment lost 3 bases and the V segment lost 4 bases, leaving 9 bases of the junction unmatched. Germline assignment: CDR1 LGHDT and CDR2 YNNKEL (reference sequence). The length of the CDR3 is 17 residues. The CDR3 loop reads CASSPSSGGSYYNEQFF. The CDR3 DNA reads TGTGCCAGCAGCCCTAGTAGCGGGGGGTCTTACTACAATGAGCAGTTCTTC.

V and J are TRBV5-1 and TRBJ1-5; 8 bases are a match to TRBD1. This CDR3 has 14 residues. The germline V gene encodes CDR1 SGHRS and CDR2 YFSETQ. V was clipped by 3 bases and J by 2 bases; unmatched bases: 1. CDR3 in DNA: TGCGCCAGCAGCTGGGGACAGGGCAATCAGCCCCAGCATTTT. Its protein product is CASSWGQGNQPQHF.

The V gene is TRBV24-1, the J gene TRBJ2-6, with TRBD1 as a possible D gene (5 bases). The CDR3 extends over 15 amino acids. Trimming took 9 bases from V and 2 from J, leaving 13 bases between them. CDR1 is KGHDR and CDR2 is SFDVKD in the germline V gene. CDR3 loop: CATGGLGPGANVLTF. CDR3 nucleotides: TGTGCCACCGGCGGCCTGGGGCCTGGGGCCAACGTCCTGACTTTC.

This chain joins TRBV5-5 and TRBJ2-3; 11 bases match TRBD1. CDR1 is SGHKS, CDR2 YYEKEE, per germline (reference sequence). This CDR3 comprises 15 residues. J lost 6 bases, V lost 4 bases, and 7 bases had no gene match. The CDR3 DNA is TGTGCCAGCAGCACCTGGACAGGGGGCGCGGATACGCAGTATTTT. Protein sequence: CASSTWTGGADTQYF.

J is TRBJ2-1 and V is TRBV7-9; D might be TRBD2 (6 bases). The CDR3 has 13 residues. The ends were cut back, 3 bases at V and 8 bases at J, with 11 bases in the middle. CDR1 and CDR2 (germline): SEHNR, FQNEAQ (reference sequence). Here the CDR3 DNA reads TGTGCCAGCAGCTTCTCCGGGGAGGATGAGCAGTTCTTC. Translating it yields CASSFSGEDEQFF.

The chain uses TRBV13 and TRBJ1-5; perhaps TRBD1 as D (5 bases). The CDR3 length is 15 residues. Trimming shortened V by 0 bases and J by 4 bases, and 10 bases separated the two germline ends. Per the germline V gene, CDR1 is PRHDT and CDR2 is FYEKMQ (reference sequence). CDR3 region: CASSLGQATNQPQHF. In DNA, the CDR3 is TGTGCCAGCAGCTTAGGACAGGCGACTAATCAGCCCCAGCATTTT.

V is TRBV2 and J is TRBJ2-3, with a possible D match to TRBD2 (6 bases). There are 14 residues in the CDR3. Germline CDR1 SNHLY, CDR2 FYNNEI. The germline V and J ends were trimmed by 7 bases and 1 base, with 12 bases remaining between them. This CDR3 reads CASIAASGTDTQYF. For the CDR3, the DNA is TGTGCCAGCATAGCGGCTAGCGGCACAGATACGCAGTATTTT.

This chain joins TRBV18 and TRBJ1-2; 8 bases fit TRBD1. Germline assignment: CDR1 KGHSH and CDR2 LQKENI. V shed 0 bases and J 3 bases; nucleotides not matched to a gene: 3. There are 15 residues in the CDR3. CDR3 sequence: CASSPPRTGHYGYTF. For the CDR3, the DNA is TGTGCCAGCTCACCACCCCGGACAGGGCACTATGGCTACACCTTC. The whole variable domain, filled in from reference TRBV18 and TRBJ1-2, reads NAGVMQNPRHLVRRRGQEARLRCSPMKGHSHVYWYRQLPEEGLKFMVYLQKENIIDESGMPKERFSAEFPKEGPSILRIQQVVRGDSAAYFCASSPPRTGHYGYTFGSGTRLTVV.

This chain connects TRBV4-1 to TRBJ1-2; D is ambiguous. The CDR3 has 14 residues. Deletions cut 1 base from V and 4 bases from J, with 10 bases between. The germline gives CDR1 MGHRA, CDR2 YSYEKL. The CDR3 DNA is TGCGCCAGCAGCCAAGGAGAACCGTCCTATGGCTACACCTTC. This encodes CASSQGEPSYGYTF.

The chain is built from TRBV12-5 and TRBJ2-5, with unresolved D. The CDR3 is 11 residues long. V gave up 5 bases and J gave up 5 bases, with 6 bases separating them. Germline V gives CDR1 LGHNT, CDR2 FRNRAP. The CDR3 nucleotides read TGTGCTAGTGGTCTAGATGAGACCCAGTACTTC. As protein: CASGLDETQYF.